This TCR beta chain was found in a study of PD-1 blockade in classical Hodgkin lymphoma. Time point described: cycle 4 day 1 (C4D1), after 6 weeks of nivolumab. No patient escaped relapse after autologous stem cell transplantation, and brentuximab vedotin exposure varied. In regard to this clone: Its target is not known.

The assay was immunoSEQ multiplex PCR, and TCRdb's table has in-frame clones only and misses some. The sample holds more than 90,000 clones, around four fifths seen once. CDR1 and CDR2 from the germline V gene are GTSNPN and SVGIG (reference sequence). This CDR3 spans 13 amino acids. V shed 0 bases and J shed 6 bases, with 8 bases lying between them. Study outcomes and limitations: By C4D1 there was a significant rise in CD4+ TCR diversity but not in CD8+ TCR diversity.

This sequence joins TRBV30 and TRBJ1-4; unclear D gene. The receptor was derived from a human donor with classical Hodgkin lymphoma. The sequencing used peripheral blood mononuclear cells (PBMCs), collected before the fourth cycle of nivolumab. CDR3 coding DNA: TGTGCCTGGAGTGTGTGGTTAGATGAAAAACTGTTTTTT. This codes for CAWSVWLDEKLFF.